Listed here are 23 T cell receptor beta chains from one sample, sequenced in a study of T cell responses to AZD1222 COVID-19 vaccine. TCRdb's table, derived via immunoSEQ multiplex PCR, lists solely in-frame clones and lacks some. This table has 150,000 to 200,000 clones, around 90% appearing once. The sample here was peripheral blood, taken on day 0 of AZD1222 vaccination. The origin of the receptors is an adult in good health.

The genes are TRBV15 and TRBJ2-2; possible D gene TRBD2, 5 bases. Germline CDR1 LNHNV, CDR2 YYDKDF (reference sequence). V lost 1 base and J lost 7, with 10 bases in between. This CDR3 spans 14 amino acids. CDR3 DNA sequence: TGTGCCACCAGCAGAGTGAGAGGGAACGGGGAGCTGTTTTTT. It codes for CATSRVRGNGELFF.

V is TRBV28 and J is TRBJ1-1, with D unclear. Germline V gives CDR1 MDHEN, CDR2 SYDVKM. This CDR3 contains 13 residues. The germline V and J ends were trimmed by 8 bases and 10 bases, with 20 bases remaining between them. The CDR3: CASSFQAGRGAFF. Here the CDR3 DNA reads TGTGCCAGCTCCTTTCAAGCCGGCCGGGGAGCTTTCTTT.

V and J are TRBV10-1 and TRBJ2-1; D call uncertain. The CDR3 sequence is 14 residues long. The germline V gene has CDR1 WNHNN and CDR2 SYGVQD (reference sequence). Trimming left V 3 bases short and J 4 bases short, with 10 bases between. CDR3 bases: TGCGCCAGCAGTGACTCCGTTGAGTACAATGAGCAGTTCTTC. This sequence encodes CASSDSVEYNEQFF.

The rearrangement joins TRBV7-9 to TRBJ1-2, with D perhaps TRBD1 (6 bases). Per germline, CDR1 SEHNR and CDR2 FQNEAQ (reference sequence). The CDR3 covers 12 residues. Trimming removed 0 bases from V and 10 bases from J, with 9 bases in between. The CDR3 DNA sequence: TGTGCCAGCAGCTTAGCCCACAGGGACTACACCTTC. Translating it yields CASSLAHRDYTF.

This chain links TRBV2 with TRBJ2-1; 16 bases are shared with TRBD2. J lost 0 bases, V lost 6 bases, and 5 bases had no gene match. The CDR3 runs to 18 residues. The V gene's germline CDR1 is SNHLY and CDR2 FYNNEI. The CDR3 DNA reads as TGTGCCAGCAGGTCGGGGACTAGCGGGGGGGCCTCCTACAATGAGCAGTTCTTC. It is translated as CASRSGTSGGASYNEQFF.

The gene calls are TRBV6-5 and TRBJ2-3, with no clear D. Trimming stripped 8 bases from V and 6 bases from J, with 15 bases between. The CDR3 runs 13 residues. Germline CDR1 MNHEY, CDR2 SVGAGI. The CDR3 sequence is CASSPLGRDTQYF. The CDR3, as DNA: TGTGCCAGCTCACCGCTTGGAAGGGATACGCAGTATTTT.

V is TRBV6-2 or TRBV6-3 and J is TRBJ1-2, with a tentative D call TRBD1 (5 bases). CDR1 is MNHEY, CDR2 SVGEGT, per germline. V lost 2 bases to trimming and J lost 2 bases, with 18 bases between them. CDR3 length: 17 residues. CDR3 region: CASSYLPSQAGNYGYTF. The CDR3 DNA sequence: TGTGCCAGCAGTTACCTACCTTCCCAGGCAGGGAACTATGGCTACACCTTC.

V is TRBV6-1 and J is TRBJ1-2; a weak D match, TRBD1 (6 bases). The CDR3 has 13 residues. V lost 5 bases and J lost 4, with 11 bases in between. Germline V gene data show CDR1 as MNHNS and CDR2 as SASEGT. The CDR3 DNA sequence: TGTGCCAGCAGTCAGACAGGTTCCTATGGCTACACCTTC. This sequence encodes CASSQTGSYGYTF.

CDR3 coding DNA: TGTGCCAGCAGCCCCCTTGGGCTAGAGGTGGGCGGTACGCAGTATTTT. Amino acid sequence: CASSPLGLEVGGTQYF. The chain links TRBV14 to TRBJ2-3; D gene ambiguous. CDR1 and CDR2 from the germline V gene are SGHDN and FVKESK. The CDR3 has 16 residues. The germline V and J ends were trimmed by 4 bases and 8 bases, with 22 bases remaining between them.

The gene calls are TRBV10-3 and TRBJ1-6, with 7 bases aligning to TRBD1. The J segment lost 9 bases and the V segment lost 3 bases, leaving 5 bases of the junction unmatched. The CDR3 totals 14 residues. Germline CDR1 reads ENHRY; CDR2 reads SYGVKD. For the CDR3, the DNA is TGTGCCATCAGTGAAGAAGCAGGGGGTTCACCCCTCCACTTT. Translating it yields CAISEEAGGSPLHF.

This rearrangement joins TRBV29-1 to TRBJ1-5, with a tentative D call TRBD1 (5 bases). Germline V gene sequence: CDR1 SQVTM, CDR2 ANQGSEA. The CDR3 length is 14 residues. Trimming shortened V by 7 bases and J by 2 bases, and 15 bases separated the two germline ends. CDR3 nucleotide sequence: TGCAGCGCTACTGGGGTAGGGGGCAATCAGCCCCAGCATTTT. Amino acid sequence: CSATGVGGNQPQHF. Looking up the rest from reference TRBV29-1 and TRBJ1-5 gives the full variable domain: SAVISQKPSRDICQRGTSLTIQCQVDSQVTMMFWYRQQPGQSLTLIATANQGSEATYESGFVIDKFPISRPNLTFSTLTVSNMSPEDSSIYLCSATGVGGNQPQHFGDGTRLSIL.

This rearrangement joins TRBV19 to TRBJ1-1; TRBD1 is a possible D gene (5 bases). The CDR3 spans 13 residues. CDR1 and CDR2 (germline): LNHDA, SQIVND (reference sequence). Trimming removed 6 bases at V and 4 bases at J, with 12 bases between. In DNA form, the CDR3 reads TGTGCCAGTAGCGCAGGGTTAGGCACTGAAGCTTTCTTT. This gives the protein CASSAGLGTEAFF. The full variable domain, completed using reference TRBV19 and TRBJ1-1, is DGGITQSPKYLFRKEGQNVTLSCEQNLNHDAMYWYRQDPGQGLRLIYYSQIVNDFQKGDIAEGYSVSREKKESFPLTVTSAQKNPTAFYLCASSAGLGTEAFFGQGTRLTVV.

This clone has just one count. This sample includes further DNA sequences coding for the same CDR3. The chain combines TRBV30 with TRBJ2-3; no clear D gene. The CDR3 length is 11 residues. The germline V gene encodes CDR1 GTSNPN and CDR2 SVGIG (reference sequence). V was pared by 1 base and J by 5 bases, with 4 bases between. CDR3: CAWSGGDTQYF. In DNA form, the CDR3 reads TGTGCCTGGAGTGGAGGAGATACGCAGTATTTT.

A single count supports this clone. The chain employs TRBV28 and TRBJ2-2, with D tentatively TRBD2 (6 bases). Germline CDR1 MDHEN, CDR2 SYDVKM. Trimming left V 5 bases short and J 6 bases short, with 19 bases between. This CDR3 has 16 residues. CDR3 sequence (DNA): TGTGCCAGCAGTGCACTACCGGGAGTTTTTGCCGGGGAGCTGTTTTTT. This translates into CASSALPGVFAGELFF.

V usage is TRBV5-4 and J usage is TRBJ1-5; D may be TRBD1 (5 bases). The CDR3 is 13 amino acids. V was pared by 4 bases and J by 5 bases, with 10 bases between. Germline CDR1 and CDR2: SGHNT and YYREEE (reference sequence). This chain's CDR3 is CASSLDIDQPQHF. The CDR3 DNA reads TGTGCCAGCAGCCTGGACATCGATCAGCCCCAGCATTTT.

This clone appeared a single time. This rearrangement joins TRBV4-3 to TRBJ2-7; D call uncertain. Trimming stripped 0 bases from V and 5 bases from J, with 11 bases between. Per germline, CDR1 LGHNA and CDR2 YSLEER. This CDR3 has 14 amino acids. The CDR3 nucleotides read TGCGCCAGCAGCCAAGATTCCGGCAGCAACGAGCAGTACTTC. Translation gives CASSQDSGSNEQYF.

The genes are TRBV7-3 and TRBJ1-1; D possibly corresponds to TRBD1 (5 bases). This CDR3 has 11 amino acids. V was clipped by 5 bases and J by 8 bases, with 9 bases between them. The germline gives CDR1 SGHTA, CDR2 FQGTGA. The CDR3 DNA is TGTGCCAGCAGCCGGGACGGAGAAGCTTTCTTT. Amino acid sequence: CASSRDGEAFF.

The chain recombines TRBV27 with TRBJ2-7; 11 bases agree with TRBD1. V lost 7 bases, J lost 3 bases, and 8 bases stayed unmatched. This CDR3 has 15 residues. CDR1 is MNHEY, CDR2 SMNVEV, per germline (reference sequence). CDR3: CASKNGQGALYEQYF. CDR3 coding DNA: TGTGCCAGCAAAAACGGACAGGGGGCTCTCTACGAGCAGTACTTC.

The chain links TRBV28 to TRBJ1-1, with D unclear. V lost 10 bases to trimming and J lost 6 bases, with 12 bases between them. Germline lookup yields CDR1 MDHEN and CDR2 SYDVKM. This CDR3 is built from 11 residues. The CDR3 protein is CATRGRPEAFF. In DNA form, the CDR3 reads TGTGCCACCCGAGGGAGACCTGAAGCTTTCTTT.

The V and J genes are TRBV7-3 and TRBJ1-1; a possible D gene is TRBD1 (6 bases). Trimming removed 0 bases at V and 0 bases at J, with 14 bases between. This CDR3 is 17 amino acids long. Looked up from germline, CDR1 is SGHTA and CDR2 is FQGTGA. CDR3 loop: CASSLTGGGPLNTEAFF. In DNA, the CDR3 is TGTGCCAGCAGCTTAACTGGAGGGGGACCTTTGAACACTGAAGCTTTCTTT.

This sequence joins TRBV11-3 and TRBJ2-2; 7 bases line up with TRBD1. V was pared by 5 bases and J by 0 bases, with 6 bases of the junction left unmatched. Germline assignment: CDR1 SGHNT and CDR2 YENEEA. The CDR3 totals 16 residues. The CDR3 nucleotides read TGTGCCAGCAGCCTAGGGGGCGGTTCGAACACCGGGGAGCTGTTTTTT. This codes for CASSLGGGSNTGELFF.

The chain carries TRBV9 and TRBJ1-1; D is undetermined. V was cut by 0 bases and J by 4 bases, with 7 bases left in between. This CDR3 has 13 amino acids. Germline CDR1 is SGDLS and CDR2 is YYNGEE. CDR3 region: CASSVASSTEAFF. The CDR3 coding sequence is TGTGCCAGCAGCGTAGCCAGTTCCACTGAAGCTTTCTTT.

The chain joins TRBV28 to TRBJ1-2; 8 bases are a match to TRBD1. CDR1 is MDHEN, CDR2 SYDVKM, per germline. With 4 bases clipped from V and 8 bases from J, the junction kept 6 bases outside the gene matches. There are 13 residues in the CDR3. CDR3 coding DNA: TGTGCCAGCAGTTCGCTCAGGGGGCTGGGCTACACCTTC. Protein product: CASSSLRGLGYTF.